Shown below are 15 T cell receptor beta chains from a single sample sequenced in a study of T-cell reconstitution after alpha-beta-depleted transplantation in children. Using unique molecular identifiers, the investigators prepared the TCRbeta library. MiXCR, run by TCRdb on the PCR reads, gives a single entry per CDR3 protein. The table has some 500,000 distinct CDR3 sequences, around a third seen once. The source material was PBMCs from the stem cell graft donor, sampled from the stem cell graft. The receptors originated from a human donor who donated a stem cell graft to a child with aplastic anemia.

The CDR3 reads CASSDPAGGGRTEAFF. The CDR3 DNA is TGTGCCAGCAGTGATCCCGCCGGGGGAGGTAGGACTGAAGCTTTCTTT. The chain links TRBV25-1 to TRBJ1-1; D may be TRBD1 (5 bases). The CDR3 has 16 residues. The germline V and J ends were trimmed by 3 bases and 5 bases, with 19 bases remaining between them. In germline, CDR1 is MGHDK, CDR2 SYGVNS.

The chain couples TRBV27 to TRBJ2-3, with 7 bases identical to TRBD2. The CDR3 extends over 15 amino acids. V gave up 1 base and J gave up 4 bases; unmatched junction bases: 5. Germline CDR1 is MNHEY and CDR2 is SMNVEV (reference sequence). The CDR3: CASSLYAGVADTQYF. The CDR3 DNA reads TGTGCCAGCAGTTTATACGCGGGAGTAGCAGATACGCAGTATTTT.

This clonotype came up once. V gene TRBV5-1 combines with J gene TRBJ2-1; 7 bases align to TRBD2. In germline, CDR1 is SGHRS, CDR2 YFSETQ. Trimming cost V 4 bases and J 6 bases; bases outside gene matches: 13. The CDR3 is 16 amino acids. The CDR3 DNA reads TGCGCCAGCAGCCGGAGCGGGACTCCATCATTCAATGAGCAGTTCTTC. This translates into CASSRSGTPSFNEQFF.

This chain uses TRBV7-3 with TRBJ2-2; D is unclear. The V and J ends lost 4 bases and 1 base respectively, with 4 bases between them. Germline CDR1 SGHTA, CDR2 FQGTGA. This CDR3 is 13 amino acids long. The CDR3 sequence: CASSWLNTGELFF. CDR3 bases: TGTGCCAGCAGCTGGCTGAACACCGGGGAGCTGTTTTTT.

A few counts support this clonotype. This sequence joins TRBV5-4 and TRBJ2-4; tentatively, D is TRBD1 (5 bases). V gave up 4 bases and J gave up 3 bases, with 11 bases separating them. This CDR3 contains 14 residues. Germline V gives CDR1 SGHNT, CDR2 YYREEE (reference sequence). The CDR3: CASSPWGDKNIQYF. CDR3 DNA sequence: TGTGCCAGCAGCCCTTGGGGCGACAAAAACATTCAGTACTTC.

The J gene is TRBJ2-1, the V gene TRBV6-2 or TRBV6-3; TRBD2 matches 9 bases. The CDR3 is 17 residues long. Trimming took 5 bases from V and 0 from J; bases not matched to a gene: 8. Looked up from germline, CDR1 is MNHEY and CDR2 is SVGEGT. CDR3: CASSNTLAGVSYNEQFF. CDR3 nucleotides: TGTGCCAGCAGTAACACGTTAGCGGGAGTCTCCTACAATGAGCAGTTCTTC.

The V call is TRBV29-1, the J call TRBJ2-1, with 9 bases identical to TRBD1. The CDR3 is made up of 15 amino acids. V lost 5 bases to trimming and J lost 8 bases; unmatched junction nucleotides: 13. Per the germline V gene, CDR1 is SQVTM and CDR2 is ANQGSEA. Here the CDR3 DNA reads TGCAGCGTTAGGGGCCGACAGGGGGAATATCATGAGCAGTTCTTC. This gives the protein CSVRGRQGEYHEQFF.

The chain combines TRBV4-3 with TRBJ2-1; 7 nucleotides align to TRBD1. V lost 2 bases and J lost 9; bases outside the gene matches: 10. Germline CDR1 LGHNA, CDR2 YSLEER. The CDR3 totals 15 residues. The CDR3 DNA is TGCGCCAGCAGCCAATCAGCCCAGGGGGTTGGTGAGCAGTTCTTC. This codes for CASSQSAQGVGEQFF.

The rearrangement uses TRBV20-1 and TRBJ1-5, with TRBD1 identical over 8 bases. Germline V gene data show CDR1 as DFQATT and CDR2 as SNEGSKA (reference sequence). CDR3 length: 12 residues. The CDR3 nucleotides are TGCAGCTTGGACAGGGTAAATCAGCCCCAGCATTTT. As protein: CSLDRVNQPQHF.

The CDR3 DNA follows: TGCGCCAGCAGCCAATTTGGTGGCGGGAACACTGAAGCTTTCTTT. Amino acids: CASSQFGGGNTEAFF. The rearrangement joins TRBV4-3 to TRBJ1-1; D is uncertain. The CDR3 spans 15 residues. Germline V CDR1 and CDR2: LGHNA, YSLEER. The ends were cut back, 2 bases at V and 1 base at J, with 11 bases in the middle.

V and J are TRBV27 and TRBJ1-2, with D possibly TRBD1 on 6 matching bases. The CDR3 is 13 amino acids. Per germline, CDR1 MNHEY and CDR2 SMNVEV (reference sequence). The ends were cut back, 3 bases at V and 12 bases at J, with 17 bases in the middle. The CDR3 is CASSFRQAKWDTF. The DNA for the CDR3 is TGTGCCAGCAGTTTTCGACAGGCTAAGTGGGACACCTTC.

This rearrangement joins TRBV29-1 to TRBJ1-2; 8 nucleotides align to TRBD1. The V segment lost 1 base and the J segment 4 bases; nucleotides outside the gene matches: 8. Germline V CDR1 and CDR2: SQVTM, ANQGSEA. This CDR3 spans 15 amino acids. CDR3 DNA: TGCAGCGTTGAAGTGGGAGGGACAGGCATCTATGGCTACACCTTC. Translated, it gives CSVEVGGTGIYGYTF.

V gene TRBV2 combines with J gene TRBJ1-5, with a weak D call TRBD1 (5 bases). The germline V gene has CDR1 SNHLY and CDR2 FYNNEI. The CDR3 totals 15 residues. The V and J ends lost 2 bases and 6 bases respectively, with 14 bases between them. CDR3: CASSETAAGGQPQHF. The CDR3 DNA sequence: TGTGCCAGCAGTGAAACGGCGGCTGGGGGTCAGCCCCAGCATTTT.

The gene calls are TRBV20-1 and TRBJ2-7; tentative D call: TRBD1 (5 bases). Trimming pared 8 bases from V and 4 bases from J, leaving 18 bases between. There are 13 residues in the CDR3. Per the germline V gene, CDR1 is DFQATT and CDR2 is SNEGSKA (reference sequence). The CDR3 sequence is CSTNIIDSYEQYF. The CDR3, as DNA: TGCAGTACCAACATAATAGACAGTTACGAGCAGTACTTC.

This clonotype occurred a few times. The chain couples TRBV29-1 to TRBJ2-3; 11 bases line up with TRBD2. Trimming removed 6 bases from V and 2 bases from J; junction bases left unmatched: 4. Per the germline V gene, CDR1 is SQVTM and CDR2 is ANQGSEA. This CDR3 is 14 amino acids long. CDR3 residues: CSVGTSGYTDTQYF. The CDR3 DNA reads TGCAGCGTCGGGACTAGCGGATACACAGATACGCAGTATTTT.